Below are 15 T cell receptor beta chains sequenced from a single sample in a study of cytomegalovirus exposure and HLA in healthy donors. The PCR employed 60 Vbeta primers together with 13 Jbeta primers. Using immunoSEQ multiplex PCR, the repertoire was profiled, and TCRdb retains in-frame clones only, with some absent. This table holds about 57,000 clones, 80% found once. The sequenced material came from PBMCs. These receptors were obtained from a male donor in good health and CMV-seronegative.

DNA for the CDR3: TGTGCCACCAGCAGAGATCTAGCGGGGGCGAATGAGCAGTTCTTC. Translating it yields CATSRDLAGANEQFF. The rearrangement joins TRBV15 to TRBJ2-1; 10 bases match TRBD2. Germline lookup yields CDR1 LNHNV and CDR2 YYDKDF (reference sequence). V was clipped by 0 bases and J by 7 bases; unmatched bases: 3. The CDR3 runs 15 residues.

This clone appeared a few times. This chain joins TRBV20-1 and TRBJ2-7; weak D call: TRBD2 (5 bases). The CDR3 sequence is 11 residues long. V lost 3 bases to trimming and J lost 4 bases, with 7 bases between them. Germline V gene lookup returns CDR1 DFQATT and CDR2 SNEGSKA (reference sequence). Here the CDR3 DNA reads TGCAGTGCTAGCGGGATGTACGAGCAGTACTTC. Residues: CSASGMYEQYF.

The table lists this clone with a count of one. The J gene is TRBJ2-7, the V gene TRBV7-2; 9 nucleotides line up with TRBD1. In germline, CDR1 is SGHTA, CDR2 FQGNSA. This CDR3 contains 17 residues. V trimming: 0 bases; J trimming: 6 bases; junction bases outside the gene matches: 12. CDR3 nucleotide sequence: TGTGCCAGCAGCTTAGCGCAATCCGGGACAGGGATGGGCGAGCAGTACTTC. Translation: CASSLAQSGTGMGEQYF.

There are a few counts of this clone. The V call is TRBV7-9, the J call TRBJ1-4; TRBD1 is a possible D gene (5 bases). This CDR3 has 12 residues. V dropped 5 bases and J dropped 10 bases, with 11 bases sitting between them. Germline assignment: CDR1 SEHNR and CDR2 FQNEAQ (reference sequence). The CDR3: CASSGGTAKLFF. The CDR3 coding sequence is TGTGCCAGCAGCGGGGGGACGGCAAAACTGTTTTTT.

J is TRBJ1-5 and V is TRBV19, with TRBD1 as a possible D gene (5 bases). The germline gives CDR1 LNHDA, CDR2 SQIVND (reference sequence). CDR3 length equals 12 residues. V lost 6 bases to trimming and J lost 6 bases, with 9 bases between them. The CDR3 protein is CASRGVTQPQHF. For the CDR3, the DNA is TGTGCCAGTAGAGGGGTTACTCAGCCCCAGCATTTT.

The chain couples TRBV9 to TRBJ1-6; D is perhaps TRBD1 (6 bases). The CDR3 spans 14 residues. Trimming left V 0 bases short and J 10 bases short, with 11 bases between. Germline assignment: CDR1 SGDLS and CDR2 YYNGEE. This CDR3 reads CASSVEPQGSPLHF. As DNA, the CDR3 is TGTGCCAGCAGCGTAGAGCCCCAGGGGTCACCCCTCCACTTT.

The chain carries TRBV5-1 and TRBJ2-1, with D perhaps TRBD2 (6 bases). The V end was cut by 0 bases, the J end by 9 bases, with 13 bases between. Germline V lookup: CDR1 SGHRS, CDR2 YFSETQ. CDR3 length equals 14 residues. The CDR3 loop is CASSLGTGVGEQFF. DNA of the CDR3: TGCGCCAGCAGCTTGGGTACGGGGGTGGGTGAGCAGTTCTTC.

The chain combines TRBV19 with TRBJ1-1, with D maybe TRBD1 (6 bases). Trimming shortened V by 5 bases and J by 1 base, and 8 bases separated the two germline ends. The germline gives CDR1 LNHDA, CDR2 SQIVND (reference sequence). CDR3 length: 13 amino acids. The CDR3 is CASSEGGNTEAFF. For the CDR3, the DNA is TGTGCCAGTAGTGAAGGGGGGAACACTGAAGCTTTCTTT. The whole variable domain, remainder taken from reference TRBV19 and TRBJ1-1, is DGGITQSPKYLFRKEGQNVTLSCEQNLNHDAMYWYRQDPGQGLRLIYYSQIVNDFQKGDIAEGYSVSREKKESFPLTVTSAQKNPTAFYLCASSEGGNTEAFFGQGTRLTVV.

This clone appeared once. The rearrangement joins TRBV7-2 to TRBJ2-3; 13 nucleotides match TRBD2. The CDR3 runs 14 residues. V trimming: 5 bases; J trimming: 6 bases; junction bases outside the gene matches: 2. Germline values: CDR1 SGHTA, CDR2 FQGNSA. CDR3 residues: CASSMGLAGDTQYF. The CDR3 DNA reads as TGTGCCAGCAGCATGGGACTAGCGGGGGATACGCAGTATTTT.

The J gene is TRBJ2-3, the V gene TRBV11-1, with TRBD2 matching 12 bases. The length of the CDR3 is 16 residues. The V and J ends lost 4 bases and 5 bases, in that order; junction bases with no gene match: 7. Germline V CDR1 and CDR2: SGHAT, FQDESV (reference sequence). The CDR3 DNA follows: TGTGCCAGCAGCTCCCCTAGCGGGGGGGCCAAAGATACGCAGTATTTT. Protein sequence: CASSSPSGGAKDTQYF.

The chain employs TRBV29-1 and TRBJ2-3, with 9 positions matching TRBD1. The CDR3 has 14 residues. Germline V gene data show CDR1 as SQVTM and CDR2 as ANQGSEA. The J segment lost 5 bases and the V segment lost 6 bases, leaving 9 bases of the junction unmatched. As DNA, the CDR3 is TGCAGCGTCGGGGGGACAGGGAGGGGAGATACGCAGTATTTT. Amino acid sequence: CSVGGTGRGDTQYF.

The chain couples TRBV28 to TRBJ2-4; no firm D call. V lost 2 bases and J lost 0, with 5 bases in between. Germline CDR1 and CDR2: MDHEN and SYDVKM. This CDR3 spans 14 amino acids. The CDR3 DNA sequence: TGTGCCAGCAGTTTAGGGCTAGCCAAAAACATTCAGTACTTC. Protein product: CASSLGLAKNIQYF.

The V call is TRBV7-9, the J call TRBJ1-2; no definite D call. Germline V gene sequence: CDR1 SEHNR, CDR2 FQNEAQ (reference sequence). V gave up 5 bases and J gave up 6 bases, with 10 bases separating them. The CDR3 has 12 residues. CDR3 sequence: CASSLNGDGYTF. DNA of the CDR3: TGTGCCAGCAGCCTCAACGGGGATGGCTACACCTTC.

This chain connects TRBV2 to TRBJ1-4, with 7 positions matching TRBD1. Germline CDR1 SNHLY, CDR2 FYNNEI. The CDR3 is made up of 16 amino acids. Unmatched junction bases numbered 4, after V lost 3 bases and J lost 0 bases. The CDR3 here is CASSERDSPTNEKLFF. CDR3 DNA sequence: TGTGCCAGCAGTGAGCGGGACAGCCCAACTAATGAAAAACTGTTTTTT.

This rearrangement joins TRBV4-2 to TRBJ1-2, with 8 nucleotides matching TRBD1. Trimming removed 4 bases from V and 9 bases from J; junction bases left unmatched: 4. In germline, CDR1 is LGHNA, CDR2 YNFKEQ. The CDR3 is 12 residues long. The CDR3 DNA reads as TGTGCCAGCAGCCGGACAGGGTCAAGCTACACCTTC. Translation: CASSRTGSSYTF.